This T cell receptor (beta chain) was captured in a study of T cells after yellow fever vaccination. Study overall: Any fraction with a low cell number was prepared using SMART-Seq v4 Ultra Low Input.

This clonotype was detected ten times or more. A universal primer site and UMIs were added as TCR cDNA was made by 5'RACE template switching. One entry per CDR3 protein, called by TCRdb with MiXCR from the 5' RACE reads. This repertoire shows approximately 12,000 distinct CDR3 sequences, approximately 5% found once; its top ten account for 51%. Study results and caveats: Peaking faster, on day 5 versus 15, the secondary response was nonetheless weaker. Most primary-vaccination clones reappeared after the booster (just under 98% CD4, about 88% CD8).

The TCR comes from a man aged 25 to 40 who received the YFV17D yellow fever vaccine. Here the sequenced sample was PBMCs, either bulk or a sorted T-cell subset (CD4+, CD8+, memory, or dextramer-sorted; not recorded which), taken 45 days after the yellow fever booster vaccination.

CDR3 loop: CASSLAGQGTEAFF. CDR3 nucleotides: TGTGCCAGCAGCTTGGCCGGTCAGGGCACTGAAGCTTTCTTT. This chain links TRBV5-5 with TRBJ1-1; maybe TRBD1 (5 bases). Germline CDR1 reads SGHKS; CDR2 reads YYEKEE (reference sequence). The V end was cut by 0 bases, the J end by 4 bases, with 10 bases between. The CDR3 runs to 14 residues. The variable domain in full, completed from reference TRBV5-5 and TRBJ1-1, reads DAGVTQSPTHLIKTRGQQVTLRCSPISGHKSVSWYQQVLGQGPQFIFQYYEKEERGRGNFPDRFSARQFPNYSSELNVNALLLGDSALYLCASSLAGQGTEAFFGQGTRLTVV.